Presented here are 15 T cell receptor beta chains from one specimen sequenced in a study of CD8+ T cells in alopecia areata (dated by TCRdb to 2016 to 2019). The sample's treatment or condition, from its label and the paper: oral pan-JAK inhibitor, 5-10 mg twice daily. Receptor amplification or capture employed the immunoSEQ multiplex PCR assay. RNA was extracted from all samples and reverse transcribed into cDNA as template for TCR sequencing. The table was pulled from immuneACCESS by TCRdb, which kept in-frame rearrangements only. Such tables lose some clones; where checked, under half of the loss comes from unresolved V genes, and the rest has no known cause. This sample holds about 87,000 clones; about 70% were observed only once. Of the sample, 17% falls within the top ten clones. Sequencing was performed on CD8+ T cells sorted from blood, taken at week 44, from a patient treated with tofacitinib. The origin of the receptors is a human donor with alopecia areata.

This clone was picked up a small number of times. V is TRBV14 and J is TRBJ2-1, with D maybe TRBD1 (6 bases). Germline loops: CDR1 SGHDN, CDR2 FVKESK. Trimming cost V 4 bases and J 0 bases, with 10 bases left between them. This CDR3 has 15 residues. Here the CDR3 DNA reads TGTGCCAGCAGCCCAAGACAGGTCTCCTACAATGAGCAGTTCTTC. It codes for CASSPRQVSYNEQFF.

The chain carries TRBV2 and TRBJ2-3; 8 bases agree with TRBD2. CDR1 is SNHLY and CDR2 is FYNNEI in the germline V gene. V lost 3 bases, J lost 0 bases, and 14 bases stayed unmatched. This CDR3 contains 19 residues. DNA of the CDR3: TGTGCCAGCAGTGACCCCTACCCCGCGGGGGGTACTAGCACAGATACGCAGTATTTT. This translates into CASSDPYPAGGTSTDTQYF.

This clone has only a few counts. V is TRBV11-2 and J is TRBJ2-4, with D possibly TRBD2 on 6 matching bases. The V end lost 0 bases, the J end lost 1 base, and 10 bases lay between the germline ends. Germline V gives CDR1 SGHAT, CDR2 FQNNGV. The CDR3 sequence is 16 residues long. CDR3 sequence: CASSLDYAGAKNIQYF. The CDR3 DNA sequence: TGTGCCAGCAGCTTAGACTACGCGGGGGCCAAAAACATTCAGTACTTC.

This chain uses TRBV9 with TRBJ1-1; 8 nucleotides agree with TRBD1. The CDR3 has 13 amino acids. CDR1 and CDR2 (germline): SGDLS, YYNGEE. Trimming took 4 bases from V and 4 from J; bases not matched to a gene: 3. CDR3 in amino acids: CASSPTGGTEAFF. CDR3 coding DNA: TGTGCCAGCAGCCCCACAGGGGGCACTGAAGCTTTCTTT.

This clone has a single count. The chain uses TRBV4-3 and TRBJ1-2, with 8 positions matching TRBD1. CDR3 size: 17 residues. Germline V gives CDR1 LGHNA, CDR2 YSLEER. The V and J ends lost 0 bases and 0 bases, in that order; junction bases with no gene match: 6. The chain's CDR3 is CASSQDLETGANYGYTF. The CDR3 nucleotides are TGCGCCAGCAGCCAAGATCTTGAGACAGGGGCTAACTATGGCTACACCTTC.

This sequence joins TRBV11-2 and TRBJ1-1; perhaps TRBD1 as D (5 bases). CDR3 length: 15 amino acids. Germline lookup yields CDR1 SGHAT and CDR2 FQNNGV. Trimming shortened V by 1 base and J by 6 bases, and 15 bases separated the two germline ends. This chain's CDR3 is CASSLALTAFSEAFF. In DNA form, the CDR3 reads TGTGCCAGCAGCTTAGCATTGACAGCGTTCTCTGAAGCTTTCTTT.

The chain recombines TRBV13 with TRBJ2-3; 7 nucleotides line up with TRBD2. V lost 5 bases and J lost 7; bases outside the gene matches: 3. The CDR3 has 12 residues. Looked up from germline, CDR1 is PRHDT and CDR2 is FYEKMQ (reference sequence). Here the CDR3 DNA reads TGTGCCAGCAGCGCGGGAGCCTATACGCAGTATTTT. Translation: CASSAGAYTQYF.

Worth noting for this clone: Other DNA sequences in this specimen translate into the identical CDR3. The V and J genes are TRBV30 and TRBJ1-1; D gene ambiguous. Trimming left V 0 bases short and J 0 bases short, with 2 bases between. Germline V gene data show CDR1 as GTSNPN and CDR2 as SVGIG (reference sequence). The CDR3 length is 12 residues. The CDR3, as DNA: TGTGCCTGGAGTGTAATGAACACTGAAGCTTTCTTT. Translation gives CAWSVMNTEAFF.

This clone was counted a few times. V usage is TRBV6-4 and J usage is TRBJ2-1, with a tentative D call TRBD1 (6 bases). V shed 4 bases and J shed 9 bases, with 16 bases lying between them. Germline-derived CDR1 and CDR2 are MRHNA and SNTAGT. The CDR3 spans 14 residues. CDR3 protein: CASSVTGTIGEQFF. The CDR3 DNA is TGTGCCAGCAGTGTTACAGGGACCATCGGTGAGCAGTTCTTC.

This chain connects TRBV4-3 to TRBJ2-1; D is possibly TRBD1 (5 bases). Trimming took 0 bases from V and 10 from J, leaving 19 bases between them. CDR1 LGHNA and CDR2 YSLEER come from the germline V gene. This CDR3 is built from 16 residues. Here the CDR3 reads CASSQDGHSSLFEQFF. In DNA form, the CDR3 reads TGCGCCAGCAGCCAAGATGGACATAGTTCTCTTTTCGAGCAGTTCTTC.

The chain is built from TRBV5-1 and TRBJ2-3, with 13 nucleotides matching TRBD2. CDR1 and CDR2 (germline): SGHRS, YFSETQ. There are 16 residues in the CDR3. The junction had 6 bases not matched to a gene; V was cut back by 4 bases and J by 4 bases. This CDR3 reads CASSLRTSGGPDTQYF. The CDR3 region has the DNA TGCGCCAGCAGCCTCCGGACTAGCGGGGGACCAGATACGCAGTATTTT.

The chain uses TRBV13 and TRBJ2-5; no reliable D call. The CDR3 spans 14 residues. CDR1 and CDR2 from the germline V gene are PRHDT and FYEKMQ (reference sequence). V lost 2 bases, J lost 4 bases, and 11 bases lay in between. CDR3 in amino acids: CASSLREGRETQYF. The CDR3 bases are TGTGCCAGCAGCTTAAGGGAAGGGCGAGAGACCCAGTACTTC.

The chain links TRBV9 to TRBJ1-1, with D possibly being TRBD1 (5 bases). The V gene lost 0 bases and the J gene lost 6 bases, with 12 bases spanning the gap. The CDR3 length is 14 residues. Looked up from germline, CDR1 is SGDLS and CDR2 is YYNGEE. In DNA, the CDR3 is TGTGCCAGCAGCGTAGTCCAGGGTGGCGCTGAAGCTTTCTTT. Translation: CASSVVQGGAEAFF.

In its sample, this clone was seen a few times. V gene TRBV7-9 combines with J gene TRBJ2-5; D is perhaps TRBD1 or TRBD2 (5 bases each). Between the trimmed V and J ends, which lost 10 bases and 3 bases, there was a span of 15 bases. Germline V lookup: CDR1 SEHNR, CDR2 FQNEAQ (reference sequence). The CDR3 totals 13 residues. CDR3 amino acids: CAIPVGAKETQYF. The DNA of the CDR3 is TGTGCCATCCCGGTCGGGGCTAAAGAGACCCAGTACTTC. The entire variable domain, with the rest obtained from reference TRBV7-9 and TRBJ2-5, is as follows: DTGVSQNPRHKITKRGQNVTFRCDPISEHNRLYWYRQTLGQGPEFLTYFQNEAQLEKSRLLSDRFSAERPKGSFSTLEIQRTEQGDSAMYLCAIPVGAKETQYFGPGTRLLVL.

The gene calls are TRBV11-2 and TRBJ1-1; 7 positions match TRBD1. After removal of 4 bases from V and 3 bases from J, the junction contained 2 bases not matched to a gene. CDR1 is SGHAT and CDR2 is FQNNGV in the germline V gene. The CDR3 spans 13 residues. In DNA, the CDR3 is TGTGCCAGCAGCTACGGGACAGACACTGAAGCTTTCTTT. Encoded protein: CASSYGTDTEAFF.